The 18 T cell receptor beta chains given below trace back to one sample, sequenced in a study of T cells of healthy individuals. TCRdb ran MiXCR on the 5' RACE reads and lists one entry per CDR3 protein. The repertoire consists of some 85,000 distinct CDR3 sequences, with about 5.5% occurring once and the leading ten covering roughly 7.6%. The receptors here all came from a female donor in good health.

This clonotype was seen more than once but under ten times. The rearrangement links TRBV29-1 to TRBJ2-7; 8 bases match TRBD2. V lost 3 bases to trimming and J lost 0 bases; unmatched junction nucleotides: 7. Per the germline V gene, CDR1 is SQVTM and CDR2 is ANQGSEA. The length of the CDR3 is 15 residues. The CDR3 sequence is CSVDRMAGGSYEQYF. CDR3 nucleotides: TGCAGCGTTGATAGAATGGCGGGAGGCTCCTACGAGCAGTACTTC.

This clonotype was recorded many times. V is TRBV20-1 and J is TRBJ1-1; weak D call: TRBD1 (5 bases). The V gene's germline CDR1 is DFQATT and CDR2 SNEGSKA (reference sequence). This CDR3 has 14 residues. Trimming cost V 5 bases and J 0 bases, with 13 bases left between them. CDR3 in DNA: TGCAGTGCTCTCTGGGGGTTACTGAACACTGAAGCTTTCTTT. Translation gives CSALWGLLNTEAFF.

This clonotype turned up a few times. The chain carries TRBV19 and TRBJ2-2; tentatively, D is TRBD1 (5 bases). V lost 4 bases, J lost 0 bases, and 15 bases lay in between. Germline assignment: CDR1 LNHDA and CDR2 SQIVND (reference sequence). CDR3 length: 17 amino acids. The CDR3 loop reads CASSTLQARSNTGELFF. The CDR3 coding sequence is TGTGCCAGTAGTACCCTACAGGCTCGGTCGAACACCGGGGAGCTGTTTTTT. Using reference TRBV19 and TRBJ2-2 for the parts outside the CDR3, the full variable domain is DGGITQSPKYLFRKEGQNVTLSCEQNLNHDAMYWYRQDPGQGLRLIYYSQIVNDFQKGDIAEGYSVSREKKESFPLTVTSAQKNPTAFYLCASSTLQARSNTGELFFGEGSRLTVL.

This clonotype has ten or more counts. This chain connects TRBV25-1 to TRBJ2-2, with D hard to call. CDR1 and CDR2 from the germline V gene are MGHDK and SYGVNS. Trimming stripped 3 bases from V and 2 bases from J, with 4 bases between. This CDR3 is 13 amino acids long. In nucleotides, the CDR3 is TGTGCCAGCAGTGATCGTAACACCGGGGAGCTGTTTTTT. Its translation is CASSDRNTGELFF.

There are many counts of this clonotype. The V and J genes are TRBV12-3 or TRBV12-4 and TRBJ2-1, with 10 bases identical to TRBD2. This CDR3 spans 13 amino acids. The junction had 5 bases not matched to a gene; V was cut back by 8 bases and J by 7 bases. CDR3 region: CASDSGRGNEQFF. Written as DNA, the CDR3 is TGTGCCAGCGACAGCGGGAGGGGGAATGAGCAGTTCTTC.

This clonotype was seen a few times. The rearrangement links TRBV5-1 to TRBJ1-1; a possible D gene is TRBD1 (6 bases). CDR3 length: 13 residues. The V end lost 6 bases, the J end lost 5 bases, and 14 bases lay between the germline ends. Germline CDR1 is SGHRS and CDR2 is YFSETQ. DNA for the CDR3: TGCGCCAGCACAGGGGCCCGAGAGACTGAAGCTTTCTTT. This encodes CASTGARETEAFF.

This clonotype was counted at least ten times. The chain uses TRBV12-3 or TRBV12-4 and TRBJ2-6; D call uncertain. The CDR3 loop spans 15 amino acids. V was cut by 3 bases and J by 0 bases, with 6 bases left in between. CDR3 amino acids: CASSFSSSGANVLTF. The CDR3 DNA follows: TGTGCCAGCAGTTTTAGTAGCTCTGGGGCCAACGTCCTGACTTTC.

This clonotype was picked up many times. This sequence joins TRBV3-1 and TRBJ2-3; 7 bases fit TRBD2. The CDR3 is 17 amino acids. After removal of 2 bases from V and 3 bases from J, the junction contained 11 bases not matched to a gene. The germline V gene has CDR1 LGHDT and CDR2 YNNKEL (reference sequence). The CDR3 bases are TGTGCCAGCAGCCAACGGGAGGAGAGTGGCTTAACAGATACGCAGTATTTT. It translates to CASSQREESGLTDTQYF.

The rearrangement links TRBV10-2 to TRBJ2-7, with 11 bases that match TRBD2. The CDR3 covers 19 residues. The V gene end was trimmed by 5 bases and the J gene end by 0 bases; junction bases not matched to a gene: 15. Germline loops: CDR1 WSHSY, CDR2 SAAADI. This CDR3 reads CASSRAGTSGQASSYEQYF. The DNA of the CDR3 is TGCGCCAGCAGTCGGGCCGGGACTAGCGGACAAGCCAGCTCCTACGAGCAGTACTTC.

In the case of this clonotype: It may be a read error: a sequence one base away is much more abundant. The chain carries TRBV5-4 and TRBJ2-1; 14 bases are a match to TRBD2. Trimming removed 4 bases from V and 8 bases from J; junction bases left unmatched: 8. Germline assignment: CDR1 SGHNT and CDR2 YYREEE (reference sequence). The CDR3 consists of 16 residues. The CDR3 reads CASSPGTSGGYDEQFF. The DNA for the CDR3 is TGTGCCAGCAGCCCAGGGACTAGCGGGGGTTACGATGAGCAGTTCTTC.

Points on this clonotype: One base away lies a much larger clone, so this may be a sequencing read error. The rearrangement links TRBV25-1 to TRBJ1-2; D uncertain. The CDR3 covers 11 residues. Germline-derived CDR1 and CDR2 are MGHDK and SYGVNS. V was clipped by 4 bases and J by 3 bases, with 3 bases between them. CDR3 amino acids: CASSAYYGYTF. In DNA, the CDR3 is TGTGCCAGCAGTGCCTACTATGGCTACACCTTC.

This clonotype was seen a few times. This chain connects TRBV5-1 to TRBJ1-4; maybe TRBD1 (5 bases). The germline V and J ends were trimmed by 1 base and 5 bases, with 9 bases remaining between them. From germline, CDR1 is SGHRS and CDR2 YFSETQ. The CDR3 is made up of 14 amino acids. For the CDR3, the DNA is TGCGCCAGCAGCTTGCTGGGGGGAAATGAAAAACTGTTTTTT. This codes for CASSLLGGNEKLFF.

This clonotype was seen ten or more times. J is TRBJ1-1 and V is TRBV5-5, with D unclear. The CDR3 runs to 13 residues. V dropped 0 bases and J dropped 7 bases, with 10 bases sitting between them. The germline gives CDR1 SGHKS, CDR2 YYEKEE (reference sequence). The CDR3 region is CASSLAPAGEAFF. The CDR3 nucleotides read TGTGCCAGCAGCTTGGCCCCAGCGGGTGAAGCTTTCTTT.

This clonotype was counted at least ten times. J is TRBJ2-7 and V is TRBV20-1; tentative D call: TRBD1 (6 bases). CDR3 length: 11 residues. V was shortened by 6 bases and J by 8 bases, with 14 bases between the two germline ends. In germline, CDR1 is DFQATT, CDR2 SNEGSKA (reference sequence). This CDR3 is CSAPNQGQQYF. The CDR3 DNA follows: TGCAGTGCCCCGAACCAGGGGCAGCAGTACTTC.

This clonotype was detected only a few times. The genes are TRBV5-4 and TRBJ2-2; 13 bases are shared with TRBD2. The germline gives CDR1 SGHNT, CDR2 YYREEE (reference sequence). V gave up 6 bases and J gave up 6 bases; unmatched junction bases: 2. CDR3 length: 14 residues. CDR3 sequence: CASTTSGRAGELFF. The DNA of the CDR3 is TGTGCCAGCACTACTAGCGGGAGGGCCGGGGAGCTGTTTTTT.

This chain joins TRBV20-1 and TRBJ2-1; D possibly uses TRBD1 or TRBD2 (5 bases each). Deletions cut 6 bases from V and 4 bases from J, with 16 bases between. The CDR3 has 14 amino acids. Germline CDR1 and CDR2: DFQATT and SNEGSKA (reference sequence). CDR3 region: CSAPWPGRYNEQFF. CDR3 in DNA: TGCAGTGCCCCTTGGCCGGGGCGATACAATGAGCAGTTCTTC.

Only a few counts were recorded for this clonotype. The V gene is TRBV5-1, the J gene TRBJ2-3; 7 bases agree with TRBD2. The CDR3 length is 14 residues. The junction had 8 bases not matched to a gene; V was cut back by 4 bases and J by 6 bases. Germline CDR1 is SGHRS and CDR2 is YFSETQ. The CDR3, as DNA: TGCGCCAGCAGCCCCGGACTAGGGGAGGATACGCAGTATTTT. As protein: CASSPGLGEDTQYF. The whole variable domain, filled in from reference TRBV5-1 and TRBJ2-3, reads KAGVTQTPRYLIKTRGQQVTLSCSPISGHRSVSWYQQTPGQGLQFLFEYFSETQRNKGNFPGRFSGRQFSNSRSEMNVSTLELGDSALYLCASSPGLGEDTQYFGPGTRLTVL.

This clonotype was recorded once. A much larger clone is a single base away; this may be a read error. V is TRBV4-2 and J is TRBJ2-7, with a possible D match to TRBD1 (5 bases). This CDR3 spans 16 amino acids. Germline loops: CDR1 LGHNA, CDR2 YNFKEQ. Trimming shortened V by 2 bases and J by 0 bases, and 14 bases separated the two germline ends. The CDR3 sequence is CASSQSKTVPSYEQYF. CDR3 DNA: TGTGCCAGCAGCCAATCAAAGACAGTGCCCTCCTACGAGCAGTACTTC.